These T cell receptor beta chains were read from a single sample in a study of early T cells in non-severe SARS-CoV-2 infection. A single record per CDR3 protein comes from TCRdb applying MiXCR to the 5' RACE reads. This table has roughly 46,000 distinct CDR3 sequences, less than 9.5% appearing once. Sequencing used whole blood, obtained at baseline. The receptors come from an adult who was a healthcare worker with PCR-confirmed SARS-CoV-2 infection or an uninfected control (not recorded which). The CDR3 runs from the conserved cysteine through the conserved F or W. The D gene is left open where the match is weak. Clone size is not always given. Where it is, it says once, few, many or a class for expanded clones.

TGTGCCAGCAGCGTAAGGACTTGGGCTGGGGCCAACGTCCTGACTTTC,CASSVRTWAGANVLTF,TRBJ2-6,NA,TRBV9,many
TGTGCCAGCAGCTTAAACGCACAGCCTAATCAGCCCCAGCATTTT,CASSLNAQPNQPQHF,TRBJ1-5,NA,TRBV7-3,NA
TGTGCCAGTAGACAGGTCACTGGCAATCAGCCCCAGCATTTT,CASRQVTGNQPQHF,TRBJ1-5,NA,TRBV19,many
TGTGCCAGCAGCTCGGATTTAGGACAGGGGCGAACAGATACGCAGTATTTT,CASSSDLGQGRTDTQYF,TRBJ2-3,TRBD1,TRBV3-1,many
TGTGCCAGCAGATCCCAGGTTGCAACTAATGAAAAACTGTTTTTT,CASRSQVATNEKLFF,TRBJ1-4,NA,TRBV27,NA
TGTGCCAGCAGGAAGGTTATCACAGATACGCAGTATTTT,CASRKVITDTQYF,TRBJ2-3,NA,TRBV27,few
TGCGCCAGCAGCGGCCAGGGAGTCCAAGAGACCCAGTACTTC,CASSGQGVQETQYF,TRBJ2-5,NA,TRBV5-1,few
TGTGCCAGCAGTAAAACGTACAATGAGCAGTTCTTC,CASSKTYNEQFF,TRBJ2-1,NA,TRBV6-5,NA
TGTGCCAGCAGCCAGGAGGGGGGTGAGCAGTTCTTC,CASSQEGGEQFF,TRBJ2-1,NA,TRBV3-1,many
TGTGCCAGCAGCGAAGAGGCTAGCGGGGGTTACAATGAGCAGTTCTTC,CASSEEASGGYNEQFF,TRBJ2-1,TRBD2,TRBV6-4,many
TGTGCCAGCAGCACGAATAACTATGGCTACACCTTC,CASSTNNYGYTF,TRBJ1-2,NA,TRBV7-9,many
TGTGCCAGCAGCTTAGGTCCAGGTTCCAATGAGCAGTTCTTC,CASSLGPGSNEQFF,TRBJ2-1,NA,TRBV7-2,many
TGTGCCAGCAGCGCCCAAGAGACCCAGTACTTC,CASSAQETQYF,TRBJ2-5,NA,TRBV5-5,NA
TGCAGTGCTAGACCTCGACAGGGTGATAACTATGGCTACACCTTC,CSARPRQGDNYGYTF,TRBJ1-2,TRBD1,TRBV20-1,NA
TGCGCCAGCAGCCCTCCAGGGGTCCCTGAAGCTTTCTTT,CASSPPGVPEAFF,TRBJ1-1,NA,TRBV5-1,many
TGTGCCTGGAGTACCACCGGGACGGGCAATTCACCCCTCCACTTT,CAWSTTGTGNSPLHF,TRBJ1-6,NA,TRBV30,few
TGTGCCAGCACCCCGGACGGGACCAATCAGCCCCAGCATTTT,CASTPDGTNQPQHF,TRBJ1-5,NA,TRBV19,few
TGTGCCAGCAGTTTGGCGGGACAGGGGCCCGGGGAGCTGTTTTTT,CASSLAGQGPGELFF,TRBJ2-2,TRBD1,TRBV12-3/TRBV12-4,many
TGTGCCAGCAGCTTAGACTGGACAGGAGATACGCAGTATTTT,CASSLDWTGDTQYF,TRBJ2-3,TRBD1,TRBV7-2,many
TGTGCCAGCAGTTTAATTCGGCAGGGGGCGAATAATTCACCCCTCCACTTT,CASSLIRQGANNSPLHF,TRBJ1-6,TRBD1,TRBV28,few
TGTGCCAGCAGTGGATCGGACAGGGGGATCTCTGGGGCCAACGTCCTGACTTTC,CASSGSDRGISGANVLTF,TRBJ2-6,TRBD1,TRBV6-5,many
TGTGCCAGCAGCCAATACGGACAGTACAACGAGCAGTACTTC,CASSQYGQYNEQYF,TRBJ2-7,NA,TRBV11-2,NA
TGTGCCAGCACTCTTGACAGTTTTCCTTTCAATGAGCAGTTCTTC,CASTLDSFPFNEQFF,TRBJ2-1,NA,TRBV12-3/TRBV12-4,NA
TGTGCCAGCATTCCCCCTGTCTCGGGGGTTGGCTACACCTTC,CASIPPVSGVGYTF,TRBJ1-2,NA,TRBV6-1,many
TGTGCCATCGCTCGACAGGAGAATTCACCCCTCCACTTT,CAIARQENSPLHF,TRBJ1-6,NA,TRBV10-3,few
TGTGCCAGCTCACCCGACAGCTACTATGGCTACACCTTC,CASSPDSYYGYTF,TRBJ1-2,NA,TRBV18,NA
TGCGCCAGCAGTGTGGCCCTAGCGGGAGAAGATACGCAGTATTTT,CASSVALAGEDTQYF,TRBJ2-3,TRBD2,TRBV10-1,NA
TGTGCCAGCAGCTATGGGTATAGCGGGACAGTCCCAGATACGCAGTATTTT,CASSYGYSGTVPDTQYF,TRBJ2-3,NA,TRBV6-5,NA
TGCAGCGTGAGAACCGGGCAGGTTAATGAAAAACTGTTTTTT,CSVRTGQVNEKLFF,TRBJ1-4,NA,TRBV29-1,many
TGCAGCGTTGAAGGACAGGGGCGGGAAGAGACCCAGTACTTC,CSVEGQGREETQYF,TRBJ2-5,TRBD1,TRBV29-1,few
TGCGCCAGCAGCCCAAACGCAAATATGAACACTGAAGCTTTCTTT,CASSPNANMNTEAFF,TRBJ1-1,NA,TRBV5-1,many